The next 7 T cell receptor beta chains were all read from a single sample in a study of beta chain features in type 1 diabetes. As every portion of the isolated RNA was reverse transcribed, the sequencing read expressed TCRB transcripts. Clones were read by immunoSEQ multiplex PCR, and TCRdb kept only the in-frame ones, dropping some. In the table there are almost 350,000 clones, 8% of which are singletons. The specimen was central memory CD4+ T cells from blood. The receptor source for this set is a woman younger than 35 in good health.

The rearrangement uses TRBV27 and TRBJ2-7; 11 bases fit TRBD2. V lost 5 bases to trimming and J lost 8 bases; unmatched junction nucleotides: 20. Germline-derived CDR1 and CDR2 are MNHEY and SMNVEV (reference sequence). This CDR3 contains 18 residues. CDR3 nucleotides: TGTGCCAGCAGTCACGGGACTAGCGGTTTGAGAAGGGTCCCTAAGCAGTACTTC. Its protein is CASSHGTSGLRRVPKQYF.

This clone was seen ten or more times. This sequence joins TRBV6-1 and TRBJ1-1, with TRBD1 matching 8 bases. This CDR3 has 14 amino acids. Per germline, CDR1 MNHNS and CDR2 SASEGT. V gave up 6 bases and J gave up 4 bases; unmatched junction bases: 7. In DNA, the CDR3 is TGTGCCAGCAGGGACCAGGGGGCGGCCACTGAAGCTTTCTTT. Protein: CASRDQGAATEAFF.

This clone was seen a few times. The chain recombines TRBV5-1 with TRBJ2-5, with TRBD2 matching over 10 bases. This CDR3 contains 15 residues. The ends lost 4 bases at V and 3 bases at J; junction bases unmatched: 6. Germline V lookup: CDR1 SGHRS, CDR2 YFSETQ. The CDR3 loop reads CASSRATSGKETQYF. CDR3 bases: TGCGCCAGCAGCCGGGCCACTAGCGGGAAAGAGACCCAGTACTTC.

This chain connects TRBV5-1 to TRBJ2-5; 7 nucleotides align to TRBD2. The CDR3 covers 15 residues. V dropped 0 bases and J dropped 11; count of bases not matched to a gene: 13. Germline values: CDR1 SGHRS, CDR2 YFSETQ. The CDR3 region is CASSLAAGNLREQYF. For the CDR3, the DNA is TGCGCCAGCAGCTTGGCCGCTGGGAACTTGCGGGAGCAGTACTTC.

Details on this clone: The same CDR3 also results from other DNA sequences found in this sample. The chain combines TRBV7-9 with TRBJ1-1; perhaps TRBD1 as D (5 bases). Germline V CDR1 and CDR2: SEHNR, FQNEAQ (reference sequence). Trimming took off 5 bases at V and 0 bases at J, with 10 bases between the two ends. This CDR3 comprises 14 residues. The DNA for the CDR3 is TGTGCCAGCAGCCCGGGACGCCTGAACACTGAAGCTTTCTTT. The encoded protein is CASSPGRLNTEAFF.

This chain links TRBV28 with TRBJ2-3; 12 bases are a match to TRBD2. CDR3 length: 16 amino acids. Per the germline V gene, CDR1 is MDHEN and CDR2 is SYDVKM. V shed 4 bases, J shed 5 bases, and the junction held 7 bases outside the gene matches. This chain's CDR3 is CASSSPSGRAGDTQYF. For the CDR3, the DNA is TGTGCCAGCAGTTCCCCTAGCGGGAGGGCAGGAGATACGCAGTATTTT.

At least ten counts were recorded for this clone. The chain employs TRBV5-1 and TRBJ2-5, with 7 positions matching TRBD1. The trim removed 0 bases at V and 4 bases at J, leaving 6 bases unmatched. This CDR3 comprises 15 residues. Germline lookup yields CDR1 SGHRS and CDR2 YFSETQ. CDR3 nucleotides: TGCGCCAGCAGCTTGGGGCGTTCAGGGGGAGAGACCCAGTACTTC. It encodes CASSLGRSGGETQYF.